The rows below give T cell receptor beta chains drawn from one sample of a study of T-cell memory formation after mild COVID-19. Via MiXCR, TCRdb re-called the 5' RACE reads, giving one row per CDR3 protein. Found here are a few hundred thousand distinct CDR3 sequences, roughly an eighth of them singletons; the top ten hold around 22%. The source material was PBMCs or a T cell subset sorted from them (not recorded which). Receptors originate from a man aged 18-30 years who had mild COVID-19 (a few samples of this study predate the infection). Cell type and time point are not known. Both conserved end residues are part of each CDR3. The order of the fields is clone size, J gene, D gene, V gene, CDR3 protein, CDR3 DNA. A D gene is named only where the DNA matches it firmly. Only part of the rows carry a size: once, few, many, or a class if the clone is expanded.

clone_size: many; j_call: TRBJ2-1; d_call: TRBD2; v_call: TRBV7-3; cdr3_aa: CASSFSGDYNEQFF; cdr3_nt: TGTGCCAGCAGCTTTAGCGGGGACTACAATGAGCAGTTCTTC
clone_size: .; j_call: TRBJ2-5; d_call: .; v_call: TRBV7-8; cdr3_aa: CASSLWVAARGTQTQYF; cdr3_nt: TGTGCCAGCAGCTTATGGGTAGCGGCCAGGGGGACACAGACCCAGTACTTC
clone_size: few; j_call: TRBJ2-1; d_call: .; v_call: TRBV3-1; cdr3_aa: CASSQDPGRNEQFF; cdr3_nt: TGTGCCAGCAGCCAAGATCCCGGCCGAAATGAGCAGTTCTTC
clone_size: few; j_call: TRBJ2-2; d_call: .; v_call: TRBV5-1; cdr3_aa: CASSLVLGDGGELFF; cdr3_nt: TGCGCCAGCAGCTTGGTATTAGGGGACGGCGGGGAGCTGTTTTTT
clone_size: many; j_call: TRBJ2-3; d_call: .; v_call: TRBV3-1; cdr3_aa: CASSQEYQGPDTQYF; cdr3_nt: TGTGCCAGCAGCCAAGAATATCAGGGACCAGATACGCAGTATTTT
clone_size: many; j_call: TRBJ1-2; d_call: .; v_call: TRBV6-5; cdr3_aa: CASSPGGRYGYTF; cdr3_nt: TGTGCCAGCAGTCCCGGGGGGAGATATGGCTACACCTTC
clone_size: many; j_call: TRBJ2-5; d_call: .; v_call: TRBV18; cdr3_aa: CASSSPGRTQETQYF; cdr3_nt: TGTGCCAGCTCATCGCCGGGAAGAACTCAAGAGACCCAGTACTTC
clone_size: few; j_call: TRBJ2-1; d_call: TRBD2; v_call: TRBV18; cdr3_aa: CASSPIEAGGNNEQFF; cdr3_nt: TGTGCCAGCTCACCAATCGAGGCGGGGGGTAACAATGAGCAGTTCTTC
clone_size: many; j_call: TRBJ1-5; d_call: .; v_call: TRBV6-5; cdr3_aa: CASSLQGLNQPQHF; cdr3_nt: TGTGCCAGCAGTCTACAGGGTCTCAATCAGCCCCAGCATTTT
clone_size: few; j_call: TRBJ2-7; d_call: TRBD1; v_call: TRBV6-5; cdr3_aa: CASSYRGRGLNEQYF; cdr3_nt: TGTGCCAGCAGTTACAGAGGCAGGGGGCTCAACGAGCAGTACTTC
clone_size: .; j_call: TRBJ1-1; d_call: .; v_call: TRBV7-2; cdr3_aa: CASSLSPGGWGAHTEAFF; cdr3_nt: TGTGCCAGCAGCTTAAGCCCCGGGGGTTGGGGGGCACACACTGAAGCTTTCTTT
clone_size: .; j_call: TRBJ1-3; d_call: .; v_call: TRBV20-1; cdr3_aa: CSAPEAGARGNTIYF; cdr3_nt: TGCAGTGCTCCCGAGGCGGGGGCAAGAGGAAACACCATATATTTT
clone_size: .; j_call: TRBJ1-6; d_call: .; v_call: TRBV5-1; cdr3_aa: CASSLLGGQDSPLHF; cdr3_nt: TGCGCCAGCAGCTTGTTAGGGGGGCAGGATTCACCCCTCCACTTT
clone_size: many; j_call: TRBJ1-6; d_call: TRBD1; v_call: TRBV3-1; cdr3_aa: CASSQGTGGSPLHF; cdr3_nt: TGTGCCAGCAGCCAGGGGACAGGGGGCTCACCCCTCCACTTT
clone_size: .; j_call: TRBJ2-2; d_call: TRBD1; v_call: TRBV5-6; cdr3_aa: CASSPPRTGIPGELFF; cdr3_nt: TGTGCCAGCAGCCCTCCGAGGACAGGGATCCCCGGGGAGCTGTTTTTT
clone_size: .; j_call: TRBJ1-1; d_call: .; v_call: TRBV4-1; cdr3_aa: CASSPPTMDTEAFF; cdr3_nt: TGCGCCAGCAGCCCCCCCACCATGGACACTGAAGCTTTCTTT
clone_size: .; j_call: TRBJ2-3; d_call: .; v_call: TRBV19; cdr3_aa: CASSITASDTQYF; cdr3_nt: TGTGCCAGTTCAATCACAGCCTCAGATACGCAGTATTTT
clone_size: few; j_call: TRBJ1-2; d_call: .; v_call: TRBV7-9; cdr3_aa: CASSRYLGTFNYGYTF; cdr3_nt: TGTGCCAGCAGCCGCTATTTGGGGACATTTAACTATGGCTACACCTTC
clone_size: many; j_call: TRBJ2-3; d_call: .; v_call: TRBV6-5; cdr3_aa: CASSSPARTDTQYF; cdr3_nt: TGTGCCAGCAGTTCCCCGGCCCGCACAGATACGCAGTATTTT
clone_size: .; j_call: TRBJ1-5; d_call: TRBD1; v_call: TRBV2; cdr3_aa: CASKQGAQDQPQHF; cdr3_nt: TGTGCCAGCAAACAGGGGGCGCAGGATCAGCCCCAGCATTTT
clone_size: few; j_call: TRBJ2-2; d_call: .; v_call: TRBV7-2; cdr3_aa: CASTYYPANTGELFF; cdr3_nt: TGTGCCAGCACCTACTACCCCGCGAACACCGGGGAGCTGTTTTTT
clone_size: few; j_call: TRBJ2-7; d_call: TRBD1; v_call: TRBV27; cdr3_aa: CASRPGQGNYEQYF; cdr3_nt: TGTGCCAGCAGACCGGGACAGGGGAATTACGAGCAGTACTTC
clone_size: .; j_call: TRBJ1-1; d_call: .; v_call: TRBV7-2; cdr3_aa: CASSFYGPEAFF; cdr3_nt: TGTGCCAGCAGCTTCTATGGTCCCGAAGCTTTCTTT
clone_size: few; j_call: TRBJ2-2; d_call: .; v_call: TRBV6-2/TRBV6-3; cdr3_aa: CASRDIGELFF; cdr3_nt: TGTGCCAGCAGAGATATCGGGGAGCTGTTTTTT
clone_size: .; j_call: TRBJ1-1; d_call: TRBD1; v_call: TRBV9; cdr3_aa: CASSGGTGGSNTEAFF; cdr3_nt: TGTGCCAGCAGCGGCGGGACAGGGGGTTCGAACACTGAAGCTTTCTTT
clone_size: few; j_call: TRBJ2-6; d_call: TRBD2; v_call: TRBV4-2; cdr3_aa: CASSLNGAGVSSGANVLTF; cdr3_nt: TGTGCCAGCAGCCTTAACGGTGCGGGGGTGAGCTCTGGGGCCAACGTCCTGACTTTC
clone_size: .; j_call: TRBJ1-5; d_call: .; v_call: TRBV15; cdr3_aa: CATSRDQGLNQPQHF; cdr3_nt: TGTGCCACCAGCAGAGACCAAGGGCTCAATCAGCCCCAGCATTTT
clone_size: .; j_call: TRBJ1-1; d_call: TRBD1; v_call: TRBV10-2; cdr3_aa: CASSESNRGLNTEAFF; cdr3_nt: TGCGCCAGCAGTGAGTCGAACAGGGGCTTGAACACTGAAGCTTTCTTT
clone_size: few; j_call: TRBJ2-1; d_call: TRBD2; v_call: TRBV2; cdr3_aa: CASSAERGDYNEQFF; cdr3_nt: TGTGCCAGCAGTGCGGAGCGGGGGGATTACAATGAGCAGTTCTTC
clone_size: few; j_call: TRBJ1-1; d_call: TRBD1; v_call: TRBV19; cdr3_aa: CASSISDREKAFF; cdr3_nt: TGTGCCAGTAGTATATCGGACAGGGAGAAAGCTTTCTTT
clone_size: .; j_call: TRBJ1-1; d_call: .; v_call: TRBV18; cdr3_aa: CASSPSSGGRVEAFF; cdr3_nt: TGTGCCAGCTCACCGTCATCGGGGGGTCGAGTTGAAGCTTTCTTT
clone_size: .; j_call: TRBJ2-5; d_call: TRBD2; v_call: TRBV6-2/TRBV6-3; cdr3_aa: CASSYPGGGLETQYF; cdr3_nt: TGTGCCAGCAGTTACCCGGGGGGGGGATTGGAGACCCAGTACTTC
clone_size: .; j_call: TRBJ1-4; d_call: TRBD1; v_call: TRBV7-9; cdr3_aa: CASRSTGFNEKLFF; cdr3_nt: TGTGCCAGCAGATCGACAGGGTTTAATGAAAAACTGTTTTTT
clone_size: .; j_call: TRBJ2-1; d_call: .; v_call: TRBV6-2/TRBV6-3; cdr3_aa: CASSYATGLPYNEQFF; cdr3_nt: TGTGCCAGCAGTTACGCCACAGGGTTGCCCTACAATGAGCAGTTCTTC
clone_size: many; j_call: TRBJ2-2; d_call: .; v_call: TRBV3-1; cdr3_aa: CASSQALGRVNTGELFF; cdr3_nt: TGTGCCAGCAGCCAAGCCCTAGGTCGGGTAAACACCGGGGAGCTGTTTTTT
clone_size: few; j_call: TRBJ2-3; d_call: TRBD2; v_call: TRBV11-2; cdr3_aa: CATTQAGGPKDTQYF; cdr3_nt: TGTGCCACCACACAGGCGGGGGGGCCAAAAGATACGCAGTATTTT
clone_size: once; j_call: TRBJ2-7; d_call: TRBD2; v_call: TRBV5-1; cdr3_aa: CASSRGLAMTGEQYF; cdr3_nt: TGCGCCAGCAGCCGGGGACTAGCGATGACGGGCGAGCAGTACTTC
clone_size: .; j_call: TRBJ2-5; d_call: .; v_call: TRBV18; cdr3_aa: CASSPDKVQETQYF; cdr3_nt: TGTGCCAGCTCACCCGACAAGGTCCAAGAGACCCAGTACTTC
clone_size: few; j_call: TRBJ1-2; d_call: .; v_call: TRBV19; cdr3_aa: CASRLDANYGYTF; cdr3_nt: TGTGCCAGTAGGCTAGACGCTAACTATGGCTACACCTTC
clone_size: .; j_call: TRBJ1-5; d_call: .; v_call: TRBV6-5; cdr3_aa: CASSYRPYQPQHF; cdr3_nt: TGTGCCAGCAGTTACCGACCGTACCAGCCCCAGCATTTT
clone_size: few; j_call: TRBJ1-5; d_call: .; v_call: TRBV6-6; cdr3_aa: CASSYSIGTAEPQHF; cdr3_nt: TGTGCCAGCAGTTACTCGATTGGGACGGCCGAGCCCCAGCATTTT
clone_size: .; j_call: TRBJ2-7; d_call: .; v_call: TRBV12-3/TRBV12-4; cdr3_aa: CASSRGPLSSYEQYF; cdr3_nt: TGTGCCAGCAGCAGGGGACCTTTGAGCTCCTACGAGCAGTACTTC
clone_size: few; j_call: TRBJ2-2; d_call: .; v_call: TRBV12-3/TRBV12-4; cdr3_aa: CASSGQLGGGELFF; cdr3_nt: TGTGCCAGCAGTGGGCAACTCGGAGGCGGGGAGCTGTTTTTT
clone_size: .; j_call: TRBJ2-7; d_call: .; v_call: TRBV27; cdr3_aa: CASSSHSRGEYEQYF; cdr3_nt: TGTGCCAGCAGTTCTCACAGCAGGGGGGAATACGAGCAGTACTTC
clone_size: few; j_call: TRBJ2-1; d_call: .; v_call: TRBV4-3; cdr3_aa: CASSRLFSQTGDEQFF; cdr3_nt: TGCGCCAGCAGCCGGCTTTTCTCACAGACTGGTGATGAGCAGTTCTTC
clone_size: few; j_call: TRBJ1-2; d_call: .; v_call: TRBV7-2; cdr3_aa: CASSLVFWAGRANYGYTF; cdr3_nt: TGTGCCAGCAGCTTAGTATTTTGGGCAGGTCGAGCTAACTATGGCTACACCTTC
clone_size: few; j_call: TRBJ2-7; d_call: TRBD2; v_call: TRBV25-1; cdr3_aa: CASSTGGNSYEQYF; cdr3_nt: TGTGCCAGCAGTACCGGGGGGAACTCCTACGAGCAGTACTTC
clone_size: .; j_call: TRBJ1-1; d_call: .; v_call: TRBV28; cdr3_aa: CASRLGQLNTEAFF; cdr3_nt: TGTGCCAGCCGACTCGGACAGTTGAACACTGAAGCTTTCTTT
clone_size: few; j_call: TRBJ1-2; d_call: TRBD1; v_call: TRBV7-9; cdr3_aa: CASSAGQGSGYTF; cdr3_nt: TGTGCCAGCAGCGCGGGACAGGGAAGTGGCTACACCTTC
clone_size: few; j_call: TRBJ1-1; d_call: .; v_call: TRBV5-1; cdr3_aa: CASSLPGQTYAEAFF; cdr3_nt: TGCGCCAGCAGCTTGCCTGGACAGACCTACGCCGAAGCTTTCTTT
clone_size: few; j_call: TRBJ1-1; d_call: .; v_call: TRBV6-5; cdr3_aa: CASSPSRTVNTEAFF; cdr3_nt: TGTGCCAGCAGTCCTAGCCGGACGGTGAACACTGAAGCTTTCTTT